A single sample is the source of the 15 T cell receptor beta chains below, sequenced in a study of response to subunit inactivated influenza vaccine. TCRdb recomputed calls from the RT-PCR reads with MiXCR, one row per CDR3 protein. The sample has about 800,000 distinct CDR3 sequences; 20% to 25% are singletons. Sequenced here: PBMCs from blood, sampled less than 6 days after vaccination. The receptors were sampled from a man between 45 and 60 years old who received an inactivated influenza vaccine.

The chain employs TRBV6-5 and TRBJ2-5; the D gene could be TRBD1 or TRBD2 (5 bases each). V was shortened by 1 base and J by 2 bases, with 14 bases between the two germline ends. Germline V CDR1 and CDR2: MNHEY, SVGAGI. The CDR3 spans 16 residues. DNA for the CDR3: TGTGCCAGCAGTTACTTGGGACGCCCCTCTCAAGAGACCCAGTACTTC. Its translation is CASSYLGRPSQETQYF.

The sample holds one count of this clonotype. The chain carries TRBV4-1 and TRBJ2-2, with a weak D call TRBD1 (5 bases). CDR1 MGHRA and CDR2 YSYEKL come from the germline V gene. V shed 0 bases and J shed 6 bases, with 8 bases lying between them. The length of the CDR3 is 14 residues. CDR3 sequence (DNA): TGCGCCAGCAGCCAAGATTCAGGGCCCGGGGAGCTGTTTTTT. Its translation: CASSQDSGPGELFF.

This clonotype was counted between two and nine times. The junction departs from the called germline gene at one end, perhaps through a read error. This chain's CDR3 is CAGSLDNSGNTIYF. The DNA for the CDR3 is TGCGCCGGCAGCTTGGATAACTCTGGAAACACCATATATTTT. This sequence joins TRBV5-1 and TRBJ1-3; the D is unclear. The CDR3 contains 14 residues. Germline assignment: CDR1 SGHRS and CDR2 YFSETQ.

The genes are TRBV12-3 or TRBV12-4 and TRBJ1-3; D is unclear. CDR3 length equals 14 residues. Trimming cost V 3 bases and J 3 bases, with 9 bases left between them. The CDR3 is CASSFGSRGNTIYF. CDR3 bases: TGTGCCAGCAGTTTCGGCAGCCGTGGAAACACCATATATTTT.

The genes are TRBV9 and TRBJ2-1; either TRBD1 or TRBD2 may supply D (5 bases each). The CDR3 spans 14 residues. Germline V gives CDR1 SGDLS, CDR2 YYNGEE. V was shortened by 1 base and J by 8 bases, with 13 bases between the two germline ends. CDR3 sequence reads: CASSVRWMGDEQFF. In DNA, the CDR3 is TGTGCCAGCAGCGTACGTTGGATGGGGGATGAGCAGTTCTTC.

This chain joins TRBV7-2 and TRBJ2-4, with TRBD2 matching over 9 bases. The length of the CDR3 is 19 residues. The junction had 9 bases not matched to a gene; V was cut back by 0 bases and J by 0 bases. Germline CDR1 is SGHTA and CDR2 is FQGNSA. The CDR3 nucleotides read TGTGCCAGCAGCTTAGCAGGAGTTAGCGGGGGATTAGCCAAAAACATTCAGTACTTC. It yields the protein CASSLAGVSGGLAKNIQYF.

In this sample, this clonotype turned up a few times. The V and J genes are TRBV11-2 and TRBJ2-5, with D possibly TRBD1 on 5 matching bases. The germline V and J ends were trimmed by 4 bases and 6 bases, with 18 bases remaining between them. Germline CDR1 is SGHAT and CDR2 is FQNNGV. This CDR3 has 15 amino acids. The CDR3 DNA reads TGTGCCAGCAGCTCGACCCCTCAGGGTAAACAGACCCAGTACTTC. Translation: CASSSTPQGKQTQYF. The entire variable domain, with the rest obtained from reference TRBV11-2 and TRBJ2-5, is as follows: EAGVAQSPRYKIIEKRQSVAFWCNPISGHATLYWYQQILGQGPKLLIQFQNNGVVDDSQLPKDRFSAERLKGVDSTLKIQPAKLEDSAVYLCASSSTPQGKQTQYFGPGTRLLVL.

The CDR3 coding sequence is TGTGCCAGCAGGGATATTGAAGAGACCCAGTACTTC. The encoded protein is CASRDIEETQYF. The chain couples TRBV7-9 to TRBJ2-5; D call uncertain. This CDR3 is built from 12 residues. The germline V gene encodes CDR1 SEHNR and CDR2 FQNEAQ (reference sequence). The germline V and J ends were trimmed by 6 bases and 3 bases, with 8 bases remaining between them.

The chain's CDR3 is CASSQEKGLFYEQYF. The CDR3 nucleotides read TGCGCCAGCAGCCAAGAAAAGGGTTTATTCTACGAGCAGTACTTC. V gene TRBV4-3 combines with J gene TRBJ2-7; the D is unclear. Germline-derived CDR1 and CDR2 are LGHNA and YSLEER. This CDR3 is built from 15 residues. The V end lost 0 bases, the J end lost 3 bases, and 12 bases lay between the germline ends.

V gene TRBV12-3 or TRBV12-4 combines with J gene TRBJ1-1, with a tentative D call TRBD1 (5 bases). V was cut by 6 bases and J by 1 base, with 12 bases left in between. This CDR3 is 14 amino acids long. In DNA form, the CDR3 reads TGTGCCAGCAGCCGGGACTTTGCGAACACTGAAGCTTTCTTT. It yields the protein CASSRDFANTEAFF.

V and J are TRBV27 and TRBJ1-1, with D perhaps matching TRBD1 (6 bases). Trimming pared 3 bases from V and 3 bases from J, leaving 11 bases between. The CDR3 spans 14 residues. From germline, CDR1 is MNHEY and CDR2 SMNVEV (reference sequence). The chain's CDR3 is CASSFTGAHTEAFF. In nucleotides, the CDR3 is TGTGCCAGCAGTTTCACGGGGGCGCACACTGAAGCTTTCTTT.

This clonotype has only a few counts. The chain recombines TRBV12-3 or TRBV12-4 with TRBJ2-2; a possible D gene is TRBD1 (6 bases). V dropped 6 bases and J dropped 1 base, with 12 bases sitting between them. CDR3 length: 15 amino acids. CDR3 region: CASSRATGNTGELFF. For the CDR3, the DNA is TGTGCCAGCAGCCGAGCGACAGGGAACACCGGGGAGCTGTTTTTT.

The gene calls are TRBV2 and TRBJ1-2; 9 bases align to TRBD1. Germline loops: CDR1 SNHLY, CDR2 FYNNEI. Trimming took 11 bases from V and 2 from J; bases not matched to a gene: 6. The CDR3 is 13 residues long. The CDR3, as DNA: TGTGCCGGGGACAGGGCTCCCAACTATGGCTACACCTTC. This encodes CAGDRAPNYGYTF.

The chain uses TRBV6-1 and TRBJ2-7; 7 bases line up with TRBD1. V was pared by 4 bases and J by 3 bases, with 6 bases of the junction left unmatched. The CDR3 is 14 amino acids. Germline V gene sequence: CDR1 MNHNS, CDR2 SASEGT. CDR3 sequence: CASSGWPGGYEQYF. CDR3 nucleotides: TGTGCCAGCAGTGGTTGGCCAGGGGGCTACGAGCAGTACTTC.

This chain connects TRBV10-3 to TRBJ2-7, with TRBD2 as a possible D gene (6 bases). Trimming took off 6 bases at V and 4 bases at J, with 16 bases between the two ends. Germline values: CDR1 ENHRY, CDR2 SYGVKD. This CDR3 comprises 14 residues. CDR3 nucleotides: TGTGCCATCAGGGCTGCCGTTAGCGGTTACGAGCAGTACTTC. Its translation is CAIRAAVSGYEQYF.